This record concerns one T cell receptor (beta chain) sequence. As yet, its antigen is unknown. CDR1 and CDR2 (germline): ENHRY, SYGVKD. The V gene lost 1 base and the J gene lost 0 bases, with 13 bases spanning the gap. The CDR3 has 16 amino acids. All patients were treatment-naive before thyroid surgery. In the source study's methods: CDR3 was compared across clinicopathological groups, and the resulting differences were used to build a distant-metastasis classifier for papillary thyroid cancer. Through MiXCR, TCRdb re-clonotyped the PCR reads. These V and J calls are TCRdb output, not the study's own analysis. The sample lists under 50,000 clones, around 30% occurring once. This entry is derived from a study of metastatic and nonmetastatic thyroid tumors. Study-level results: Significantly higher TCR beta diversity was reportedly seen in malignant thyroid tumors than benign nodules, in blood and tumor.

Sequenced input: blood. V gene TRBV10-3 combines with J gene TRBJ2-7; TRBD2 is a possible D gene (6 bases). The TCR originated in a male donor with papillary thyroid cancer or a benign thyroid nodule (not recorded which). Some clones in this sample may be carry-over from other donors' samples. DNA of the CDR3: TGTGCCATCAGTGAGTTGTGGGACTCCTCCTCCTACGAGCAGTACTTC. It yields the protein CAISELWDSSSYEQYF.